Below, 28 T cell receptor beta chains from the same sample are listed, as sequenced in a study of blood T cells in healthy people across ages. It was with a sample-barcoded 5' primer and a J-beta primer mix that a second PCR of roughly 7 to 12 cycles was run. TCRdb reprocessed the 5' RACE reads with MiXCR, giving one entry per CDR3 protein. The sample lists about 640,000 distinct CDR3 sequences; approximately 40% were seen once. Specimen: blood. All receptors derive from a man older than 75 in good health.

The chain uses TRBV3-1 and TRBJ2-1, with 9 bases aligning to TRBD2. The germline CDR1 and CDR2 sequences are LGHDT and YNNKEL (reference sequence). The CDR3 is 15 amino acids. V lost 1 base and J lost 5; bases outside the gene matches: 3. CDR3 sequence reads: CASSQGLAGNNEQFF. CDR3 sequence (DNA): TGTGCCAGCAGCCAAGGGCTAGCGGGGAACAATGAGCAGTTCTTC.

CDR3 in amino acids: CASSQSGGAFDEQYF. For the CDR3, the DNA is TGTGCCAGCAGCCAAAGCGGGGGGGCTTTCGATGAGCAGTACTTC. The chain links TRBV7-2 to TRBJ2-5, with TRBD2 identical over 10 bases. CDR3 length: 15 residues. The germline CDR1 and CDR2 sequences are SGHTA and FQGNSA. V was pared by 5 bases and J by 11 bases, with 14 bases of the junction left unmatched.

On this clonotype itself: The junction departs from the called germline gene at one end, perhaps through a read error. J is TRBJ2-4 and V is TRBV30; tentatively, D is TRBD2 (5 bases). The J call may be faulty, since TRBJ2-7 better matches the DNA end. Germline V gene data show CDR1 as GTSNPN and CDR2 as SVGIG (reference sequence). The CDR3 sequence is 11 residues long. The CDR3 loop is CAGSVRYEQYF. CDR3 coding DNA: TGTGCCGGGAGTGTACGCTACGAGCAGTACTTC.

In this sample, this clonotype turned up a few times. The chain joins TRBV5-1 to TRBJ1-2, with 7 bases matching TRBD1. CDR1 and CDR2 (germline): SGHRS, YFSETQ. The CDR3 extends over 15 amino acids. The trim removed 0 bases at V and 8 bases at J, leaving 10 bases unmatched. CDR3 in amino acids: CASSLAGTEPTGYTF. As DNA, the CDR3 is TGCGCCAGCAGCTTGGCTGGGACAGAACCGACGGGCTACACCTTC.

This clonotype appeared many times. The CDR3 nucleotides are TGCAGTGCTAGAGAACCGGGACAGGGGTCCTACGAGCAGTACTTC. It encodes CSAREPGQGSYEQYF. V gene TRBV20-1 combines with J gene TRBJ2-7, with TRBD1 identical over 10 bases. Trimming cost V 0 bases and J 1 base; bases outside gene matches: 3. The CDR3 has 15 residues. CDR1 and CDR2 from the germline V gene are DFQATT and SNEGSKA (reference sequence).

This clonotype turned up a few times. This chain connects TRBV3-1 to TRBJ2-5; TRBD1 is a possible D gene (6 bases). Trimming shortened V by 5 bases and J by 11 bases, and 24 bases separated the two germline ends. The CDR3 has 15 residues. Germline V gives CDR1 LGHDT, CDR2 YNNKEL (reference sequence). The CDR3 loop is CASSATRDTVRVQYF. CDR3 nucleotides: TGTGCCAGCAGCGCAACTAGGGACACCGTACGTGTGCAGTACTTC.

V and J are TRBV6-1 and TRBJ2-4, with D perhaps matching TRBD2 (5 bases). Looked up from germline, CDR1 is MNHNS and CDR2 is SASEGT. V was shortened by 7 bases and J by 4 bases, with 5 bases between the two germline ends. This CDR3 region has 11 residues. CDR3 loop: CASTGKNIQYF. DNA for the CDR3: TGTGCCAGCACGGGAAAAAACATTCAGTACTTC.

The chain recombines TRBV6-2 or TRBV6-3 with TRBJ2-1; 13 nucleotides align to TRBD2. Per germline, CDR1 MNHEY and CDR2 SVGEGT. CDR3 length: 15 amino acids. V trimming: 4 bases; J trimming: 6 bases; junction bases outside the gene matches: 3. CDR3 coding DNA: TGTGCCAGCAGTTTGGGGACTAGCGGGGTCAATGAGCAGTTCTTC. This translates into CASSLGTSGVNEQFF.

The chain couples TRBV9 to TRBJ1-5; 8 bases are shared with TRBD1. This CDR3 spans 15 amino acids. The junction had 6 bases not matched to a gene; V was cut back by 3 bases and J by 4 bases. Germline V CDR1 and CDR2: SGDLS, YYNGEE. CDR3 loop: CASSEGGQENQPQHF. The CDR3 DNA reads TGTGCCAGCAGCGAAGGGGGACAGGAGAATCAGCCCCAGCATTTT. The entire variable domain, with the rest obtained from reference TRBV9 and TRBJ1-5, is as follows: DSGVTQTPKHLITATGQRVTLRCSPRSGDLSVYWYQQSLDQGLQFLIQYYNGEERAKGNILERFSAQQFPDLHSELNLSSLELGDSALYFCASSEGGQENQPQHFGDGTRLSIL.

This clonotype was seen only a few times. J is TRBJ2-5 and V is TRBV5-6, with TRBD2 matching over 10 bases. With V trimmed by 4 bases and J by 0 bases, 6 bases remained unmatched. Germline loops: CDR1 SGHDT, CDR2 YYEEEE. The CDR3 runs 16 residues. This CDR3 reads CASSQTSGAYQETQYF. In DNA, the CDR3 is TGTGCCAGCAGCCAAACTAGCGGGGCTTACCAAGAGACCCAGTACTTC.

This clonotype was seen a handful of times. The rearrangement links TRBV12-3 or TRBV12-4 to TRBJ2-5; D is possibly TRBD1 or TRBD2 (5 bases each). V lost 1 base and J lost 4, with 10 bases in between. The CDR3 contains 14 residues. The CDR3 nucleotides read TGTGCCAGCAGTTTAGGGGCCGGGGCAGAGACCCAGTACTTC. As protein: CASSLGAGAETQYF.

The chain recombines TRBV9 with TRBJ2-6; unclear D gene. Trimming took off 3 bases at V and 4 bases at J, with 8 bases between the two ends. CDR1 SGDLS and CDR2 YYNGEE come from the germline V gene. The CDR3 runs 14 residues. For the CDR3, the DNA is TGTGCCAGCAGCGCGTCGGTCGGGGCCAACGTCCTGACTTTC. Amino acids: CASSASVGANVLTF.

With regard to this clonotype: A junction boundary mismatches the germline segment, possibly from a read error. This chain uses TRBV30 with TRBJ1-1; 10 bases align to TRBD1. The CDR3 is 16 residues long. Per germline, CDR1 GTSNPN and CDR2 SVGIG (reference sequence). In DNA form, the CDR3 reads TGTGCCTGGAGTCGGGGGACAGGGGTGTCGGGCACTCAAGCTTTCTTT. It encodes CAWSRGTGVSGTQAFF.

This chain connects TRBV5-6 to TRBJ2-1; no reliable D call. The V gene lost 6 bases and the J gene lost 13 bases, with 29 bases spanning the gap. The germline gives CDR1 SGHDT, CDR2 YYEEEE. The CDR3 runs to 16 residues. CDR3 region: CASNQFSRTGQETQFF. In DNA form, the CDR3 reads TGTGCCAGCAACCAATTCTCAAGGACCGGGCAAGAGACCCAGTTCTTC.

The chain carries TRBV3-1 and TRBJ1-2, with D maybe TRBD1 (5 bases). V lost 1 base to trimming and J lost 8 bases, with 8 bases between them. CDR1 is LGHDT and CDR2 is YNNKEL in the germline V gene (reference sequence). The CDR3 extends over 12 amino acids. CDR3 in amino acids: CASSQVGVGYTF. The CDR3 coding sequence is TGTGCCAGCAGCCAAGTAGGGGTCGGCTACACCTTC.

The DNA for the CDR3 is TGCAGTGCTTATGGGACAGGGGGCGAACAAGAGACCCAGTACTTC. It is translated as CSAYGTGGEQETQYF. The chain links TRBV20-1 to TRBJ2-7, with TRBD1 identical over 12 bases. The J call is in doubt because the DNA end fits TRBJ2-5 better. CDR1 is DFQATT and CDR2 is SNEGSKA in the germline V gene (reference sequence). The CDR3 contains 15 residues.

A remark on this clonotype: One base away lies a much larger clone, so this may be a sequencing read error. The chain carries TRBV3-1 and TRBJ2-2; D not resolved. V lost 1 base and J 5 bases, leaving 23 bases between the germline ends. This CDR3 has 19 amino acids. Germline V gene sequence: CDR1 LGHDT, CDR2 YNNKEL (reference sequence). This CDR3 is CASSQGMWDYGVPTGELFF. The CDR3 bases are TGTGCCAGCAGCCAAGGGATGTGGGATTATGGGGTGCCAACCGGGGAGCTGTTTTTT.

Note on this clonotype: This may arise from a read error, as a much more abundant clone is one base away. This chain joins TRBV29-1 and TRBJ2-5; D might be TRBD1 or TRBD2, each matching 6 bases. There are 12 residues in the CDR3. Germline assignment: CDR1 SQVTM and CDR2 ANQGSEA. This CDR3 is CGVGEGGETQYF. DNA of the CDR3: TGCGGCGTTGGTGAGGGGGGAGAGACCCAGTACTTC.

This clonotype was found many times. The chain has TRBV4-3 and TRBJ2-1, with D perhaps TRBD1 (6 bases). CDR1 is LGHNA and CDR2 is YSLEER in the germline V gene. Trimming cost V 3 bases and J 5 bases, with 14 bases left between them. There are 15 residues in the CDR3. The CDR3 region has the DNA TGCGCCAGCAGCCAGCAGCAGGGGTCCAACAATGAGCAGTTCTTC. It codes for CASSQQQGSNNEQFF.

This clonotype was picked up a small number of times. V usage is TRBV20-1 and J usage is TRBJ2-5; D is ambiguous. The CDR3 spans 13 residues. V shed 3 bases and J shed 2 bases, with 10 bases lying between them. Germline V lookup: CDR1 DFQATT, CDR2 SNEGSKA (reference sequence). CDR3 DNA: TGCAGTGCTAGCCTGAAGCCTCAAGAGACCCAGTACTTC. It translates to CSASLKPQETQYF.

The J gene is TRBJ2-5, the V gene TRBV20-1; 12 bases line up with TRBD1. Trimming removed 3 bases from V and 1 base from J; junction bases left unmatched: 18. The CDR3 length is 20 residues. The germline CDR1 and CDR2 sequences are DFQATT and SNEGSKA (reference sequence). CDR3 sequence (DNA): TGCAGTGCTAGGGCTGGGACAGGGGGCAAGCGGGGGGCATTCCAAGAGACCCAGTACTTC. Residues: CSARAGTGGKRGAFQETQYF.

J is TRBJ1-1 and V is TRBV7-2; D is uncertain. The CDR3 is 15 residues long. Germline V gene data show CDR1 as SGHTA and CDR2 as FQGNSA. With 1 base removed from V and 1 base from J, the gap between germline ends came to 10 bases. The CDR3 nucleotides are TGTGCCAGCAGCTTAGATGGCACCCCGAACACTGAAGCTTTCTTT. Its translation: CASSLDGTPNTEAFF.

As to this clonotype: Given a much more abundant clone one base away, this may be a read error. V usage is TRBV28 and J usage is TRBJ2-2; a possible D gene is TRBD2 (5 bases). CDR3 length: 15 residues. Germline CDR1 is MDHEN and CDR2 is SYDVKM. Trimming took 4 bases from V and 0 from J, leaving 9 bases between them. The CDR3 loop reads CASSSPGTNTGELFF. CDR3 nucleotides: TGTGCCAGCAGTTCACCGGGGACGAACACCGGGGAGCTGTTTTTT.

This clonotype was seen more than once but under ten times. V is TRBV30 and J is TRBJ2-5; D is uncertain. Trimming shortened V by 2 bases and J by 0 bases, and 4 bases separated the two germline ends. The CDR3 length is 12 residues. CDR1 and CDR2 from the germline V gene are GTSNPN and SVGIG (reference sequence). CDR3 sequence: CAWSLYQETQYF. The DNA of the CDR3 is TGTGCCTGGAGTTTGTACCAAGAGACCCAGTACTTC.

This clonotype was seen a handful of times. The chain couples TRBV7-2 to TRBJ2-2; 9 positions match TRBD1. Per germline, CDR1 SGHTA and CDR2 FQGNSA. V dropped 5 bases and J dropped 2; count of bases not matched to a gene: 6. The CDR3 length is 16 residues. CDR3 in DNA: TGTGCCAGCAGCCTCGGGACAGGGCTAAACACCGGGGAGCTGTTTTTT. Translated: CASSLGTGLNTGELFF.

About this clonotype itself: One base away lies a much larger clone, so this may be a sequencing read error. This chain uses TRBV7-3 with TRBJ2-1; TRBD1 or TRBD2 may be the D gene (6 bases each). Germline V gene data show CDR1 as SGHTA and CDR2 as FQGTGA. The germline V and J ends were trimmed by 4 bases and 5 bases, with 9 bases remaining between them. CDR3 length: 13 residues. The CDR3 region has the DNA TGTGCCAGCAGCTGGGGGGCTCACAATGAGCAGTTCTTC. Its translation is CASSWGAHNEQFF.

As DNA, the CDR3 is TGTGCCAGCTCACCCTTCGTGGACGAGCAGTACTTC. Its protein product is CASSPFVDEQYF. The genes are TRBV18 and TRBJ2-7; the D is unclear. CDR3 length: 12 amino acids. The V and J ends lost 3 bases and 5 bases respectively, with 8 bases between them. The germline V gene encodes CDR1 KGHSH and CDR2 LQKENI.

This clonotype was observed a few times. V is TRBV28 and J is TRBJ2-7; 7 bases match TRBD2. Trimming took 8 bases from V and 4 from J; bases not matched to a gene: 5. Germline V gene sequence: CDR1 MDHEN, CDR2 SYDVKM. The CDR3 runs 12 residues. CDR3 region: CASLSGAYEQYF. CDR3 bases: TGTGCCAGCTTGAGCGGGGCGTACGAGCAGTACTTC.